This T cell receptor (beta chain) was recovered during a study of cytotoxic CD8 clonotypes in ibrutinib-treated CLL listed by TCRdb under 2021. Notes on the research overall: The cohort was composed of 11 relapsed/refractory and fewer than 16 treatment-naive patients; IGHV unmutated status was identified in around 17 patients. Responses were partial in around 25 patients and complete in 2; after median 68 months follow-up, 14 stayed in remission and roughly twelve progressed. The response samples were drawn at a median of 12 months into treatment, with a range of about 6 to 36 months. An average of around 250,000 productive templates and approximately 91,000 productive rearrangements was obtained per sample. Of the approximately 86 participants in the trial, about two dozen had longitudinal samples available. Cryopreserved peripheral blood mononuclear cells were collected before treatment, at response, and at either disease progression or sustained remission. Every sample from remission and from progressive disease was obtained while the patients were still on ibrutinib.

Each clonotype received, on average, 10x coverage in deep resolution sequencing performed on a MiSeq, where the target depth lay between 1 in 1 million and 1 in 200,000 T cells. The immunoSEQ hsTCRB Kit was used to generate the TCR beta libraries. From the authors' description of their analysis: ImmunoSEQ Data Assistant and ImmunoSEQ Analyzer were used for data analysis, and V, D and J genes were assigned according to IMGT definitions. Clonality was computed as one minus normalized Shannon entropy of productive rearrangement frequencies, ranging from 0 to 1. Only overrepresented clonotypes making up at least 0.05% of the repertoire of each patient were included in the public clonotype analysis. Approximately 13 age-matched healthy donor repertoires from immuneACCESS served as clonality controls. The immuneACCESS repertoire file appears here via TCRdb, limited to in-frame rearrangements. These files lack a portion of the clones; in checked studies, under half of the deficit traces to unresolved V genes, and the cause of the others is not known. V and J calls and clone size are as listed in that table; D and trimming were resolved from the DNA. This sample lists about 300,000 clones; roughly 70% were detected once. About 6.7% of the sample lies in the top ten.

As concerns this clone: Its antigen has not been determined. Per-base quality was not reported, and no clone a single base away is much larger than it.

V gives up 0 bases and J gives up 6 bases, and the segment between their germline ends measures 3 bases. Counted from cysteine to phenylalanine, this CDR3 has 12 amino acids. The entry retains the CDR3 DNA only, 36 bases that are in frame from base 1. Based on the germline V gene (reference sequence), the CDR1 and CDR2 sequences are LNHDA and SQIVND. For TCR beta library preparation, roughly 2 micrograms of genomic DNA were extracted from the cryopreserved PBMCs. High-throughput TCR beta sequencing was performed on longitudinal blood samples from CLL patients receiving ibrutinib monotherapy. The patients were enrolled in a single-center, open-label phase 2 trial of ibrutinib monotherapy. Here is what the overall study found, with its caveats: Baseline clonality was found to be higher than that of age-matched healthy donors and was strongly correlated with circulating CD8+ T-cell counts. Public clonotypes were rare and either shrank or stayed stable during treatment, and the rise in clonality at ibrutinib response reflected expansion of private clonotypes. Sustained-remission and progressing patients did not have matched sampling times, and lymph node repertoires were not examined. Clonality increased at ibrutinib response, stayed stable in sustained remission, and fell back toward baseline at progression.

The sequence was collected from a human donor with chronic lymphocytic leukemia. The chain employs TRBV19 and TRBJ2-1; the D gene is not confidently resolved. Source: PBMCs, taken after 36 months of ibrutinib treatment. The nucleotides are TGTGCCAGTAGTATAGATGGCAATGAGCAGTTCTTC. It specifies CASSIDGNEQFF. Outside the CDR3, residues come from the reference TRBV19 and TRBJ2-1 proteins, so the full variable domain is: DGGITQSPKYLFRKEGQNVTLSCEQNLNHDAMYWYRQDPGQGLRLIYYSQIVNDFQKGDIAEGYSVSREKKESFPLTVTSAQKNPTAFYLCASSIDGNEQFFGPGTRLTVL.